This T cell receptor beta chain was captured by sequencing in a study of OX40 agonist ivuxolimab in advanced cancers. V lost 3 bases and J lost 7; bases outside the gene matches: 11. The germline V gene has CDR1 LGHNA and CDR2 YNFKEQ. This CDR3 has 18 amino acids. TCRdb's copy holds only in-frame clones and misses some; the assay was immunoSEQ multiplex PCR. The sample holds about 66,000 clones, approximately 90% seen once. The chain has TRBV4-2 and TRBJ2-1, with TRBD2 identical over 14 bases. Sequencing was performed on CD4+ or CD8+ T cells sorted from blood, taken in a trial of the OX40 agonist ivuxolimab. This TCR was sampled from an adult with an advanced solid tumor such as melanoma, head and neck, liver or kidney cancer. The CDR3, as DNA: TGTGCCAGCAGCCACCATTCGCCGGGACTAGCGGGAGTTAATGAGCAGTTCTTC. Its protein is CASSHHSPGLAGVNEQFF.